This TCR beta chain was retrieved from a study of T-cell memory formation after mild COVID-19. Looked up from germline, CDR1 is SGHRS and CDR2 is YFSETQ. With V trimmed by 6 bases and J by 1 base, 10 bases remained unmatched. This CDR3 is 17 amino acids long. TCRdb itself ran the 5' RACE reads through MiXCR, one entry per CDR3 protein. The data show around 440,000 distinct CDR3 sequences, around a sixth seen once. The sample consisted of PBMCs or a T cell subset sorted from them (not recorded which). The TCR comes from an adult woman who had mild COVID-19 (a few samples of this study predate the infection). Cell type and time point are not known. The chain recombines TRBV5-1 with TRBJ2-1, with 10 bases aligning to TRBD2. CDR3 sequence reads: CASTVFTSGTSYNEQFF. The CDR3 DNA is TGCGCCAGCACCGTTTTCACTAGCGGGACATCCTACAATGAGCAGTTCTTC.